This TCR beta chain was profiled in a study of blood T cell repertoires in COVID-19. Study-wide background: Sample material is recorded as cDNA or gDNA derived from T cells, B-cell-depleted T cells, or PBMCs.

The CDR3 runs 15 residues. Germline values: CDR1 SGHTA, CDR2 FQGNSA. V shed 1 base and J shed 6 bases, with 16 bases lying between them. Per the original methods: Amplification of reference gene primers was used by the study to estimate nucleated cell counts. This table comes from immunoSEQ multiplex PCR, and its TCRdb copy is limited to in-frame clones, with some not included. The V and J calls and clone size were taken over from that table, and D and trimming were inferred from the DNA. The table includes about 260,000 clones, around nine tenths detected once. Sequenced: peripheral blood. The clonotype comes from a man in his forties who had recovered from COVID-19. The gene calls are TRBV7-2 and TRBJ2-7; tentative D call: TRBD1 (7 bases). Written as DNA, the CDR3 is TGTGCCAGCAGCTTAGAAGGTGCAGGGGGACTCGAGCAGTACTTC. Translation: CASSLEGAGGLEQYF.